Listed here are 4 T cell receptor beta chains from one sample, sequenced in a study of blood T cell repertoires in COVID-19. Some clones are missing from TCRdb's copy, which holds only in-frame ones; the method was immunoSEQ multiplex PCR. Among 20,000 or so clones listed, around 88% were seen once. Sequencing used PBMCs or T cells enriched from blood (not recorded which). The source is a woman aged 30 to 39 who had recovered from COVID-19.

The rearrangement uses TRBV18 and TRBJ2-1; D is perhaps TRBD2 (6 bases). The V end was cut by 1 base, the J end by 7 bases, with 17 bases between. CDR1 is KGHSH, CDR2 LQKENI, per germline. The CDR3 loop spans 16 amino acids. CDR3 sequence reads: CASSPRSGGDGNEQFF. CDR3 DNA: TGTGCCAGCTCACCACGATCCGGGGGTGATGGTAATGAGCAGTTCTTC.

This clone was detected a few times. This chain connects TRBV6-1 to TRBJ1-5, with a weak D call TRBD1 (5 bases). Trimming pared 0 bases from V and 5 bases from J, leaving 11 bases between. The CDR3 spans 15 residues. Germline V gives CDR1 MNHNS, CDR2 SASEGT. The CDR3 protein is CASSEALGGYQPQHF. CDR3 in DNA: TGTGCCAGCAGTGAAGCGCTGGGGGGTTATCAGCCCCAGCATTTT.

CDR3 bases: TGTGCCAGCAGTTTTAGGGCAGGGGCCACAGATACGCAGTATTTT. Translated, it gives CASSFRAGATDTQYF. The rearrangement links TRBV27 to TRBJ2-3; D perhaps matches TRBD1 (6 bases). V lost 3 bases to trimming and J lost 2 bases, with 12 bases between them. The germline CDR1 and CDR2 sequences are MNHEY and SMNVEV (reference sequence). The CDR3 has 15 residues.

The genes are TRBV6-1 and TRBJ2-1; D might be TRBD1 (6 bases). Germline CDR1 MNHNS, CDR2 SASEGT. This CDR3 region has 13 residues. V lost 3 bases to trimming and J lost 4 bases, with 7 bases between them. The CDR3 region has the DNA TGTGCCAGCAGTGAGACAGGTTACAATGAGCAGTTCTTC. This sequence encodes CASSETGYNEQFF.